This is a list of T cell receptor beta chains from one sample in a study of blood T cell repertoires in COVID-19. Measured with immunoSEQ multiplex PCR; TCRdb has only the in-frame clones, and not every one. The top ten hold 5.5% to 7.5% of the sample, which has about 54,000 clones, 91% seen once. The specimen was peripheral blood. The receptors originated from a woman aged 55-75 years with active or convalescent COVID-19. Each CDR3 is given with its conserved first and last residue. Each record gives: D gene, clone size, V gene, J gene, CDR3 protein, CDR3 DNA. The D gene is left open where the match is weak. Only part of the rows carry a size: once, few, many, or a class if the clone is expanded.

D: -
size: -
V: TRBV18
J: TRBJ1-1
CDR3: CASSPVNGVMNTEAFF
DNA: TGTGCCAGCTCACCGGTCAACGGGGTAATGAACACTGAAGCTTTCTTT

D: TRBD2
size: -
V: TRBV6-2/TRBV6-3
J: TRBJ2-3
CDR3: CASSLIGTSGSTDTQYF
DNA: TGTGCCAGCAGCTTAATCGGGACTAGCGGCAGCACAGATACGCAGTATTTT

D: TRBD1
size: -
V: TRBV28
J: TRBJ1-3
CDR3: CASKAGQGAAGNTIYF
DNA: TGTGCCAGCAAGGCGGGACAGGGGGCGGCTGGAAACACCATATATTTT

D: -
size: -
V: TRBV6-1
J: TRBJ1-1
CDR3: CASSEYRNTEAFF
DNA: TGTGCCAGCAGTGAATATCGGAACACTGAAGCTTTCTTT

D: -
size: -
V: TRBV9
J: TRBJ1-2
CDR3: CASWGDGYTF
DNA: TGTGCCAGCTGGGGGGATGGCTACACCTTC

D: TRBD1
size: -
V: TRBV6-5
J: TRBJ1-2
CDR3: CASSYGTGAGYTF
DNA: TGTGCCAGCAGTTACGGGACAGGGGCTGGCTACACCTTC

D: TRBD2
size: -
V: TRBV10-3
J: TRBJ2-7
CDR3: CAISESLAEPSYEQYF
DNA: TGTGCCATCAGTGAGTCACTAGCGGAACCCTCCTACGAGCAGTACTTC

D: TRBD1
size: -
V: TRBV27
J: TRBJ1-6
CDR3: CASSPRQGVYSPLHF
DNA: TGTGCCAGCAGTCCGCGGCAGGGGGTGTATTCACCCCTCCACTTT

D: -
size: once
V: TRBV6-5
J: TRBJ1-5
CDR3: CASSWEKGQPQHF
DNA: TGTGCCAGCAGTTGGGAGAAGGGTCAGCCCCAGCATTTT

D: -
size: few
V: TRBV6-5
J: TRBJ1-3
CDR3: CASSRVSGNTIYF
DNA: TGTGCCAGCAGTCGGGTCTCTGGAAACACCATATATTTT

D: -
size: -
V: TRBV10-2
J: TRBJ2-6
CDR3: CASSDERYSGANVLTF
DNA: TGCGCCAGCAGTGACGAACGCTACTCTGGGGCCAACGTCCTGACTTTC

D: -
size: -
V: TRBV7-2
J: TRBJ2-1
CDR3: CASSLAVGSNEQFF
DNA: TGTGCCAGCAGCTTAGCGGTCGGGAGCAATGAGCAGTTCTTC

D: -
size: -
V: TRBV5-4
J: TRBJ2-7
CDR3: CASSSGTLGIEQYF
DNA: TGTGCCAGCAGCTCCGGGACTTTGGGGATCGAGCAGTACTTC

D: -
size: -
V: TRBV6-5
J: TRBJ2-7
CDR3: CASSYSRRGSSYEQYF
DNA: TGTGCCAGCAGTTACTCGAGGCGGGGCAGCTCCTACGAGCAGTACTTC

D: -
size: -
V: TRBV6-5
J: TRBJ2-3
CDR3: CASSYSGAWADTQYF
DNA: TGTGCCAGCAGTTACTCGGGGGCCTGGGCAGATACGCAGTATTTT

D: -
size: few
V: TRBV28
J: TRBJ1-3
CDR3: CASSFGGAGNTIYF
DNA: TGTGCCAGCAGTTTCGGGGGAGCGGGAAACACCATATATTTT

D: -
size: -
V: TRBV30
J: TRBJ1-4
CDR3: CAWMRGKKEKLFF
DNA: TGTGCCTGGATGAGAGGGAAGAAAGAAAAACTGTTTTTT

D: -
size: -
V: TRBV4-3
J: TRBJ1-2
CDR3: CASSQNYREGRYGYTF
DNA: TGCGCCAGCAGCCAGAACTACAGGGAAGGGCGCTATGGCTACACCTTC

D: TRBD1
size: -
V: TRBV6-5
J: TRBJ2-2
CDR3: CASSRGTGTGELFF
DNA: TGTGCCAGCAGCCGTGGGACAGGGACCGGGGAGCTGTTTTTT

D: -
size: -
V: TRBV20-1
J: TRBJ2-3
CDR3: CSASATSGSTDTQYF
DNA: TGCAGTGCTAGTGCCACAAGTGGCAGCACAGATACGCAGTATTTT

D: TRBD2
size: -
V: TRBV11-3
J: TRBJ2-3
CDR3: CASSLAGTSGDTDTQYF
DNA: TGTGCCAGCAGCTTAGCTGGGACTAGCGGGGACACAGATACGCAGTATTTT

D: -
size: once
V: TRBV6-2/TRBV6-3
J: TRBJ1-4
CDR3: CASSVSQGTNEKLFF
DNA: TGTGCCAGCAGTGTCTCCCAGGGAACGAATGAAAAACTGTTTTTT

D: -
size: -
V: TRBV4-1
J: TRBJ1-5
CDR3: CASSQREGSNQPQHF
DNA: TGCGCCAGCAGCCAGAGGGAGGGGAGCAATCAGCCCCAGCATTTT

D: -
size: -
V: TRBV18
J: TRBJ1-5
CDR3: CASSPPPGTGQPQHF
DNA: TGTGCCAGCTCACCACCGCCGGGTACGGGTCAGCCCCAGCATTTT

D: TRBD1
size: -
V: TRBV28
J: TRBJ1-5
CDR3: CASSLSGTGARQPQHF
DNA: TGTGCCAGCAGTTTATCAGGGACAGGGGCTCGGCAGCCCCAGCATTTT

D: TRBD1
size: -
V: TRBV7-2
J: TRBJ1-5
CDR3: CASSPAGTVHQPQHF
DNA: TGTGCCAGCAGCCCCGCCGGGACAGTCCATCAGCCCCAGCATTTT

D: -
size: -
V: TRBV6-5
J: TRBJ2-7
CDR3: CASSLGQYSYEQYF
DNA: TGTGCCAGCAGCTTGGGACAATACTCCTACGAGCAGTACTTC

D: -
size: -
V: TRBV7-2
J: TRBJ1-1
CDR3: CASSLTTPRQAGNTEAFF
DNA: TGTGCCAGCAGCTTAACAACCCCGAGGCAGGCGGGAAACACTGAAGCTTTCTTT

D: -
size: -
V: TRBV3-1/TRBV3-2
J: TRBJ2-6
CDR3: CASSQDGPGANVLTF
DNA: TGTGCCAGCAGCCAAGATGGGCCTGGGGCCAACGTCCTGACTTTC

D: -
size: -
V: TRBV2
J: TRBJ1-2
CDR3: CASSEGGVAYGYTF
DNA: TGTGCCAGCAGTGAGGGAGGGGTGGCCTATGGCTACACCTTC

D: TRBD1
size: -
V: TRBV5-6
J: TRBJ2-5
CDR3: CASSPGTGGGFETQYF
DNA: TGTGCCAGCAGCCCCGGGACAGGGGGCGGTTTTGAGACCCAGTACTTC

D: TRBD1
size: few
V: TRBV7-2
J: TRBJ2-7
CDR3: CASSLAGQDYEQYF
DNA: TGTGCCAGCAGCTTAGCGGGACAGGACTACGAGCAGTACTTC

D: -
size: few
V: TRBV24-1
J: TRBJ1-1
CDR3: CATIARAGTEAFF
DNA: TGTGCCACCATAGCGAGGGCCGGCACTGAAGCTTTCTTT

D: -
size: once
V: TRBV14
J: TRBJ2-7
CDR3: CASSRDRLYEQYF
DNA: TGTGCCAGCAGCCGAGACAGGTTGTACGAGCAGTACTTC

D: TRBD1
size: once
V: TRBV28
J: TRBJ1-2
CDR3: CASNNDRANYGYTF
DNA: TGTGCCAGCAATAACGACAGGGCCAACTATGGCTACACCTTC

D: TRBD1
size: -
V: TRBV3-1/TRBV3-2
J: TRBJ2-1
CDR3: CASSQRQGNLNEQFF
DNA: TGTGCCAGCAGCCAACGACAGGGAAACTTAAATGAGCAGTTCTTC

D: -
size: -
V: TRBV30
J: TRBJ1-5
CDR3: CAWSGDRRGQPQHF
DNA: TGTGCCTGGAGTGGGGATCGAAGGGGTCAGCCCCAGCATTTT

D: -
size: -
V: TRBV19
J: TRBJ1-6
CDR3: CASSIRSSYNSPLHF
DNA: TGTGCCAGTAGTATCCGCAGCTCCTATAATTCACCCCTCCACTTT

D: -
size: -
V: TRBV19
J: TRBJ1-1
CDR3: CASSLQRQANTEAFF
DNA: TGTGCCAGTAGTCTCCAAAGACAGGCGAACACTGAAGCTTTCTTT

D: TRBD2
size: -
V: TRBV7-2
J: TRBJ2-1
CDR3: CASRKVAGWNNEQFF
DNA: TGTGCCAGCAGAAAAGTAGCGGGATGGAACAATGAGCAGTTCTTC

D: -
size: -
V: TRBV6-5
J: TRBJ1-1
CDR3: CASSRSGELRTEAFF
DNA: TGTGCCAGCAGCCGAAGCGGGGAGTTGCGGACTGAAGCTTTCTTT

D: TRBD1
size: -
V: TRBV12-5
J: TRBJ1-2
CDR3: CASGFGDSQHTF
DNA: TGTGCTAGTGGTTTTGGGGACAGCCAACACACCTTC

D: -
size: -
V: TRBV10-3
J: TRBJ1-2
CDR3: CAISPTGGRGYTF
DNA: TGTGCCATCAGTCCCACGGGGGGTAGGGGCTACACCTTC

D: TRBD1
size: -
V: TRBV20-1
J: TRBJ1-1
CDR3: CSASLDRLAFF
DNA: TGCAGTGCTAGCCTGGACAGGTTAGCTTTCTTT

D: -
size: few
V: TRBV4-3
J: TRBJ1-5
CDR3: CASSQNRDNQPQHF
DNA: TGCGCCAGCAGCCAAAACAGAGACAATCAGCCCCAGCATTTT

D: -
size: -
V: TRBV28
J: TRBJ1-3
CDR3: CASSSWEGLSGNTIYF
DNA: TGTGCCAGCAGTTCCTGGGAGGGCCTCTCTGGAAACACCATATATTTT

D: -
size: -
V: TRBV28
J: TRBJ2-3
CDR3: CASSKPSGGGTDTQYF
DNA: TGTGCCAGCAGTAAGCCCTCGGGGGGCGGCACAGATACGCAGTATTTT

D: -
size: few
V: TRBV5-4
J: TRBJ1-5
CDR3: CASSLGGPDQPQHF
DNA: TGTGCCAGCAGCTTGGGAGGGCCGGATCAGCCCCAGCATTTT

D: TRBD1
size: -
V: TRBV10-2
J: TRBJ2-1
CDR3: CASSDVGGGQFF
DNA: TGCGCCAGCAGTGATGTAGGGGGCGGGCAGTTCTTC

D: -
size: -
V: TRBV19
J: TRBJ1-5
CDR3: CASSIHSRIFNQPQHF
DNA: TGTGCCAGTAGTATTCATTCCAGAATATTCAATCAGCCCCAGCATTTT

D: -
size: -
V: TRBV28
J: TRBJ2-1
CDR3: CASSGPSGLYNEQFF
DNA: TGTGCCAGCAGTGGACCGAGCGGTTTATACAATGAGCAGTTCTTC

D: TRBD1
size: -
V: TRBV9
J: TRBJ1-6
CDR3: CASSGRGPSPLHF
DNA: TGTGCCAGCAGCGGCAGGGGGCCGTCACCCCTCCACTTT

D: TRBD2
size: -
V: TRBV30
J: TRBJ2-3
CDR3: CAWSLLAGQDTQYF
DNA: TGTGCCTGGAGTCTCCTAGCGGGACAAGATACGCAGTATTTT

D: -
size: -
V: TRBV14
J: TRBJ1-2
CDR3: CASRLTSGYYGYTF
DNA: TGTGCCAGCAGACTAACCTCCGGGTACTATGGCTACACCTTC

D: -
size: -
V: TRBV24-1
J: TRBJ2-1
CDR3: CATSVYGANNEQFF
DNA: TGTGCCACCAGTGTTTATGGAGCAAACAATGAGCAGTTCTTC

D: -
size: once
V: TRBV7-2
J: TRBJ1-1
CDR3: CASSRNTEAFF
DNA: TGTGCCAGCAGCCGGAACACTGAAGCTTTCTTT

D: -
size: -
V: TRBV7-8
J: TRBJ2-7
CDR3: CASSLRLGGRLRQYF
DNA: TGTGCCAGCAGCCTCCGACTAGGAGGGAGGCTTCGGCAGTACTTC

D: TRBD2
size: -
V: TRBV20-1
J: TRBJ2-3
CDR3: CSASGLAEDTQYF
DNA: TGCAGTGCTAGTGGGCTAGCGGAAGATACGCAGTATTTT